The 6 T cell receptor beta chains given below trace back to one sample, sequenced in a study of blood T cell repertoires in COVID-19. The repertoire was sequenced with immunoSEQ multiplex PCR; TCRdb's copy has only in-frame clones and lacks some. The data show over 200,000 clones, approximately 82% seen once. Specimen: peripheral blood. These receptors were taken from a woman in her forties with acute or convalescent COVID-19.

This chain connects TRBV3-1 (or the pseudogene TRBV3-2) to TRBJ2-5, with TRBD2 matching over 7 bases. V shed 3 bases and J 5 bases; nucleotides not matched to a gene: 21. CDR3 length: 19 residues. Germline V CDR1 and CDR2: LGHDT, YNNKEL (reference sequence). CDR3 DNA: TGTGCCAGCAGCCAGGCGCCCGGGGGGTCCCCCTTAAGCCTGGAGACCCAGTACTTC. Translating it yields CASSQAPGGSPLSLETQYF.

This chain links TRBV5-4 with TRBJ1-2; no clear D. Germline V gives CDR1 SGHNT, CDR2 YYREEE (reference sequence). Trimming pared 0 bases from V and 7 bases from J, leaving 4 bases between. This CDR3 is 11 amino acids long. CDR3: CASSLDTGYTF. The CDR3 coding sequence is TGTGCCAGCAGCTTGGACACTGGCTACACCTTC.

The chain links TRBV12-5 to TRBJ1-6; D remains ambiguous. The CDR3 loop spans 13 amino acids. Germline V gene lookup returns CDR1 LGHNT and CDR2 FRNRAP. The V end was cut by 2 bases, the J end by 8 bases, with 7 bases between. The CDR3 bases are TGTGCTAGTGGTTTGATGGGAGATTCACCCCTCCACTTT. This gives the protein CASGLMGDSPLHF.

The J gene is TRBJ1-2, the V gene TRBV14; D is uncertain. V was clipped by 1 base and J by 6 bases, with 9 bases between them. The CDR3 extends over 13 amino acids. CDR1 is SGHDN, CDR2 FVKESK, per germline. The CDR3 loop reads CASSQVWRDGYTF. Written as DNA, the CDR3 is TGTGCCAGCAGCCAAGTTTGGAGAGATGGCTACACCTTC. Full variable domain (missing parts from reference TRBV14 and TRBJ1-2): EAGVTQFPSHSVIEKGQTVTLRCDPISGHDNLYWYRRVMGKEIKFLLHFVKESKQDESGMPNNRFLAERTGGTYSTLKVQPAELEDSGVYFCASSQVWRDGYTFGSGTRLTVV.

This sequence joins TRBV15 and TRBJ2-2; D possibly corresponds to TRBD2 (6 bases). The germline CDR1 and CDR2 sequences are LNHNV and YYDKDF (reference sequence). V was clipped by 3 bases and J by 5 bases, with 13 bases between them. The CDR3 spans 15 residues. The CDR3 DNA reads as TGTGCCACCAGCAGCAGAGGTGGGGGGACCGGGGAGCTGTTTTTT. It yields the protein CATSSRGGGTGELFF.

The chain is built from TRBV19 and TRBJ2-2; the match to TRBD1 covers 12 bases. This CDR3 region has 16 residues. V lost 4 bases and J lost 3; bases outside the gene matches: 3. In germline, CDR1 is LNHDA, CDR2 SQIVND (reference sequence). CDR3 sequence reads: CASSRDRGRDTGELFF. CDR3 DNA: TGTGCCAGTAGTAGGGACAGGGGGCGGGACACCGGGGAGCTGTTTTTT.